This is a list of T cell receptor beta chains from one sample in a study of shared clonotypes between healthy human individuals. Some clones are missing from TCRdb's copy, which holds only in-frame ones; the method was immunoSEQ multiplex PCR. This sample has some 2.4 million clones, with approximately 94% found just once. The material sequenced was naive CD4+ T cells from PBMCs. The origin of the receptors is a man aged 18-30 years in good health. Some clones in this sample may be carry-over from other donors' samples. The CDR3 runs from the conserved cysteine through the conserved F or W. The D gene is left open where the match is weak. Clone size appears in some rows only: once, few, many, or a class for an expanded clone.

D: -; size: -; J: TRBJ2-3; V: TRBV29-1; DNA: TGCAGCGTTGTTGTCGGTAGCACAGATACGCAGTATTTT; CDR3: CSVVVGSTDTQYF
D: -; size: -; J: TRBJ2-7; V: TRBV6-5; DNA: TGTGCCAGCAGTTACTCCTCTCACTACGAGCAGTACTTC; CDR3: CASSYSSHYEQYF
D: -; size: -; J: TRBJ1-2; V: TRBV5-1; DNA: TGCGCCAGCAGCTTGGCCCTCTCCATAGGGCTTAACTATGGCTACACCTTC; CDR3: CASSLALSIGLNYGYTF
D: TRBD2; size: -; J: TRBJ2-2; V: TRBV28; DNA: TGTGCCAGCAGTAGTAGCGGGAGAGGCACCGGGGAGCTGTTTTTT; CDR3: CASSSSGRGTGELFF
D: TRBD2; size: -; J: TRBJ2-7; V: TRBV10-1; DNA: TGCGCCAGCAGATTTACCTGGACTAGCGGGAACTACGAGCAGTACTTC; CDR3: CASRFTWTSGNYEQYF
D: TRBD2; size: -; J: TRBJ2-3; V: TRBV5-1; DNA: TGCGCCAGCAGCCTGGGGGAGGGCGTAGATACGCAGTATTTT; CDR3: CASSLGEGVDTQYF
D: TRBD2; size: once; J: TRBJ2-1; V: TRBV7-8; DNA: TGTGCCAGCAGCTTAGCGATGGGAGGGGTCAACAATGAGCAGTTCTTC; CDR3: CASSLAMGGVNNEQFF
D: TRBD1; size: -; J: TRBJ2-3; V: TRBV7-9; DNA: TGTGCCAGCAGCCTCCAACAGGGGGCGCGGCATACGCAGTATTTT; CDR3: CASSLQQGARHTQYF
D: -; size: once; J: TRBJ1-1; V: TRBV6-6; DNA: TGTGCCAGCAGTTACACAGCAGGGACCGTCACTGAAGCTTTCTTT; CDR3: CASSYTAGTVTEAFF
D: TRBD2; size: -; J: TRBJ2-4; V: TRBV28; DNA: TGTGCCAGCAGTCAACCGGGACTAGTGAACGAAAACATTCAGTACTTC; CDR3: CASSQPGLVNENIQYF
D: TRBD1; size: once; J: TRBJ2-5; V: TRBV4-1; DNA: TGCGCCAGCAGCACCGGGGACAGCTATGAGACCCAGTACTTC; CDR3: CASSTGDSYETQYF
D: -; size: -; J: TRBJ2-1; V: TRBV7-2; DNA: TGTGCCAGCAGCTTAGGGAGCAGCTCCTACAATGAGCAGTTCTTC; CDR3: CASSLGSSSYNEQFF
D: TRBD2; size: -; J: TRBJ2-7; V: TRBV30; DNA: TGTGCCTGGAGTGCCGGACTAGCGGGAGGCGAGCAGTACTTC; CDR3: CAWSAGLAGGEQYF
D: -; size: -; J: TRBJ1-1; V: TRBV28; DNA: TGTGCCAGCAGCCTTCAAACCTCTGAAGCTTTCTTT; CDR3: CASSLQTSEAFF
D: -; size: -; J: TRBJ1-4; V: TRBV7-9; DNA: TGTGCCAGCAGCTCCGCGGCCCCAGGGGAAAAACTGTTTTTT; CDR3: CASSSAAPGEKLFF
D: -; size: few; J: TRBJ1-5; V: TRBV4-2; DNA: TGTGCCAGCAGCCAAGGACTCAATCAGCCCCAGCATTTT; CDR3: CASSQGLNQPQHF
D: -; size: few; J: TRBJ1-2; V: TRBV15; DNA: TGTGCCACCAGCAGAGGTGCAGGGGATGGCTACACCTTC; CDR3: CATSRGAGDGYTF
D: -; size: -; J: TRBJ2-7; V: TRBV30; DNA: TGTGCCTGGAGTTCGGGGGTAATCCACGAGCAGTACTTC; CDR3: CAWSSGVIHEQYF
D: -; size: once; J: TRBJ2-7; V: TRBV11-2; DNA: TGTGCCAGCAGGGGATCGGGACGGGACTACGAGCAGTACTTC; CDR3: CASRGSGRDYEQYF
D: TRBD2; size: -; J: TRBJ2-7; V: TRBV4-1; DNA: TGCGCCAGCAGCAACCGTACCGGGACTAGCGGGAGGTCCGCGATCTACGAGCAGTACTTC; CDR3: CASSNRTGTSGRSAIYEQYF
D: -; size: -; J: TRBJ1-1; V: TRBV28; DNA: TGTGCCAGCAGTTTAATGTGGGAGGGCACTGAAGCTTTCTTT; CDR3: CASSLMWEGTEAFF
D: -; size: -; J: TRBJ1-2; V: TRBV10-3; DNA: TGTGCCATCAGTGGGTCCCAGGGACCGCTTGGCTACACCTTC; CDR3: CAISGSQGPLGYTF